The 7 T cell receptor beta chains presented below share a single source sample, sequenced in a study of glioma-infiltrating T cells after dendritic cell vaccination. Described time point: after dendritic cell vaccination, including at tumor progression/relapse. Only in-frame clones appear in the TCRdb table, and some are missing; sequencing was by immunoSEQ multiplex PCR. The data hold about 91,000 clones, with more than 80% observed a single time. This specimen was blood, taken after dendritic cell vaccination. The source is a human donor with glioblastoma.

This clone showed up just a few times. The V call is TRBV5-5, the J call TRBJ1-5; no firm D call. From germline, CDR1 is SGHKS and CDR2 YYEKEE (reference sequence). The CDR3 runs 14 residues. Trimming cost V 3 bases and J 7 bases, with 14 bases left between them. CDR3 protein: CASSSTWGGQPQHF. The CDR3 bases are TGTGCCAGCAGCTCAACGTGGGGAGGGCAGCCCCAGCATTTT.

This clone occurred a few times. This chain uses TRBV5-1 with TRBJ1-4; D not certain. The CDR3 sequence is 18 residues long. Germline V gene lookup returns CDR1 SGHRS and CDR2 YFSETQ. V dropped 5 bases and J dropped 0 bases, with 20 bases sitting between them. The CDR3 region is CASRKADATITTNEKLFF. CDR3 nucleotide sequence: TGCGCCAGCAGGAAAGCGGATGCCACTATCACAACTAATGAAAAACTGTTTTTT.

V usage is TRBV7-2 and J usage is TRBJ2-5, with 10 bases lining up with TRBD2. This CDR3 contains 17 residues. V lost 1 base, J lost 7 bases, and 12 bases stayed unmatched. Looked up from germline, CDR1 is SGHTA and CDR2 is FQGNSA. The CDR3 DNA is TGTGCCAGCAGCTTAGAGCGGGGGGGCGGCGGGTCGGGGACCCAGTACTTC. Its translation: CASSLERGGGGSGTQYF. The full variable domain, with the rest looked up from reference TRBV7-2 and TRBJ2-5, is GAGVSQSPSNKVTEKGKDVELRCDPISGHTALYWYRQSLGQGLEFLIYFQGNSAPDKSGLPSDRFSAERTGGSVSTLTIQRTQQEDSAVYLCASSLERGGGGSGTQYFGPGTRLLVL.

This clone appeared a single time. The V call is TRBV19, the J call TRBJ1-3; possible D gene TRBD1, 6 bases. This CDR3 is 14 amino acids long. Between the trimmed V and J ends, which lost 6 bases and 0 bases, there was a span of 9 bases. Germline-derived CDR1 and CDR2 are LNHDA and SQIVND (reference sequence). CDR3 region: CASSYRASGNTIYF. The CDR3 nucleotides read TGTGCCAGTAGCTACAGGGCCTCTGGAAACACCATATATTTT. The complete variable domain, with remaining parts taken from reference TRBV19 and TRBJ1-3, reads DGGITQSPKYLFRKEGQNVTLSCEQNLNHDAMYWYRQDPGQGLRLIYYSQIVNDFQKGDIAEGYSVSREKKESFPLTVTSAQKNPTAFYLCASSYRASGNTIYFGEGSWLTVV.

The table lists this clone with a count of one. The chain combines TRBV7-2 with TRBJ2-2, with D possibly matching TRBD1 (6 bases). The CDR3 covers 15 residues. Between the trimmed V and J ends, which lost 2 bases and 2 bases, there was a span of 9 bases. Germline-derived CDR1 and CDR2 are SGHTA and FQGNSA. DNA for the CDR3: TGTGCCAGCAGCTTACCCAGGGGAAACACCGGGGAGCTGTTTTTT. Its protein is CASSLPRGNTGELFF.

The DNA for the CDR3 is TGTGCCAGCAGCGCTAGCGGGACCTACAATGAGCAGTTCTTC. Protein product: CASSASGTYNEQFF. V usage is TRBV6-5 and J usage is TRBJ2-1; 9 nucleotides match TRBD2. Germline CDR1 is MNHEY and CDR2 is SVGAGI. Losses at the gene ends were 6 bases for V and 2 bases for J; bases not matched to a gene: 2. The CDR3 spans 14 residues.

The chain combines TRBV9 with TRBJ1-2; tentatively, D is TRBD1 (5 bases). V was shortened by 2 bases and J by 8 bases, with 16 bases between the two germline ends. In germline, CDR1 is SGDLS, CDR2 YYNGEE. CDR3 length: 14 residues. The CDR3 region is CASSVHLQGGGYTF. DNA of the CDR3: TGTGCCAGCAGCGTTCATCTTCAGGGAGGGGGCTACACCTTC.